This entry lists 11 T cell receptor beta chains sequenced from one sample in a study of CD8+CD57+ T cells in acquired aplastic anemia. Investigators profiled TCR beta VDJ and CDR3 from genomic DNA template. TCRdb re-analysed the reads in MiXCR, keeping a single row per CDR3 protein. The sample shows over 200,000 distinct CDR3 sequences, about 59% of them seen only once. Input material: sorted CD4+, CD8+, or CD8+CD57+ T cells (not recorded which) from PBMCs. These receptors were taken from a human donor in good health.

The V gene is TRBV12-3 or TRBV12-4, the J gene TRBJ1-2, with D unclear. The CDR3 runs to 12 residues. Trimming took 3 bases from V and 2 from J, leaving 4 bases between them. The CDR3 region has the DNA TGTGCCAGCAGTTTGCAGAACTATGGCTACACCTTC. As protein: CASSLQNYGYTF.

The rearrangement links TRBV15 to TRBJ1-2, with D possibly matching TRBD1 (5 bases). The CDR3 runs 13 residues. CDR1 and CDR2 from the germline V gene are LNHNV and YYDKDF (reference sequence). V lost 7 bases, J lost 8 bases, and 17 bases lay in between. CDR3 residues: CATKGYRGRGYTF. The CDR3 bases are TGTGCCACCAAGGGGTACCGGGGTAGAGGCTACACCTTC.

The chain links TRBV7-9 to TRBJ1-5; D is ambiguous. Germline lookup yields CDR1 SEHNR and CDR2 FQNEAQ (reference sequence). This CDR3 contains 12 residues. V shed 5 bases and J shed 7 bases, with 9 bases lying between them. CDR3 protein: CASSGVSQPQHF. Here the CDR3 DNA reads TGTGCCAGCAGCGGGGTCAGCCAGCCCCAGCATTTT.

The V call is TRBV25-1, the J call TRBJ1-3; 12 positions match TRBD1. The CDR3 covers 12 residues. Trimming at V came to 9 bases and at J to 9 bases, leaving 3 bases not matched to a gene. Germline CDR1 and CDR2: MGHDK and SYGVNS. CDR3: CASTGQGATIYF. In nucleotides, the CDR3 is TGTGCCAGTACGGGACAGGGGGCCACCATATATTTT.

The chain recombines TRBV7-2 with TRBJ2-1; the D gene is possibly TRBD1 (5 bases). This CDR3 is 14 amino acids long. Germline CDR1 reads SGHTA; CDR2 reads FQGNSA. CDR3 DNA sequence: TGTGCTAGTCACGAAAGGGGCAGTGGCAATGAGCAGTTCTTC. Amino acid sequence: CASHERGSGNEQFF.

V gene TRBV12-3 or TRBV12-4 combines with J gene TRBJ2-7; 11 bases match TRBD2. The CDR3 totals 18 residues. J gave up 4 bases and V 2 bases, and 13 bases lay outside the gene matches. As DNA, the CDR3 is TGTGCCAGCAGTTTAACAGGGGCTAGCGGGAGGAGCTTATACGAGCAGTACTTC. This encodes CASSLTGASGRSLYEQYF.

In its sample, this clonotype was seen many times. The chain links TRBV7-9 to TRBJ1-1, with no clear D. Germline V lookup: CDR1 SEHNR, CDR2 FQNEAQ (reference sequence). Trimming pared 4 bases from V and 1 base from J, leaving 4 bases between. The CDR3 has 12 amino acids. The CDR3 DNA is TGTGCCAGCAGCTCCCCGAACACTGAAGCTTTCTTT. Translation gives CASSSPNTEAFF.

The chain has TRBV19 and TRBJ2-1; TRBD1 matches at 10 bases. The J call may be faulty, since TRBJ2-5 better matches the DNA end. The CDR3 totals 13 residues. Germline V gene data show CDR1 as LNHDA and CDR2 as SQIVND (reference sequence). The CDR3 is CASSTGTGDSQYF. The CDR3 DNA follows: TGTGCCAGTAGCACCGGGACAGGGGACTCCCAGTACTTC.

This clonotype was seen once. The CDR3 region has the DNA TGTGCCAGTAGTGGCCTCCTTGGCGGGACCAATGAGCAGTTCTTC. Translating gives CASSGLLGGTNEQFF. The gene calls are TRBV19 and TRBJ2-1; the D gene is possibly TRBD2 (6 bases). CDR1 and CDR2 from the germline V gene are LNHDA and SQIVND (reference sequence). The CDR3 consists of 15 residues. V lost 5 bases, J lost 6 bases, and 17 bases lay in between.

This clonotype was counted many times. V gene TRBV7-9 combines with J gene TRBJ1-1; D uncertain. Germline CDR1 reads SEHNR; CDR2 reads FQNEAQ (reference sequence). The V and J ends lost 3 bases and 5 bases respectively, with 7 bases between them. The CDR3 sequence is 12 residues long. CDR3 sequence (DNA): TGTGCCAGCAGCTTCATGGGAACTGAAGCTTTCTTT. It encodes CASSFMGTEAFF.

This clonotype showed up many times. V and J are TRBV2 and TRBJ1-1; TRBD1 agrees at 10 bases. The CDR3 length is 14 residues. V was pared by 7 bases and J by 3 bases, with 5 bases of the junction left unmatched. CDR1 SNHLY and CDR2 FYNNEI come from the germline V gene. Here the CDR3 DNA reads TGTGCCAGCACTTGGACAGGGGGGTACACTGAAGCTTTCTTT. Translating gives CASTWTGGYTEAFF.